This T cell receptor (beta chain) was captured in a study of post-analysis software for immune sequencing data. Libraries were made from TCR beta cDNA, and they carried unique molecular identifiers. Yield was roughly 0.5 million cDNA molecules from around 0.96 to 9.9 million T cells. Via MiXCR, TCRdb re-called the PCR reads, giving one row per CDR3 protein. The data show more than 350,000 distinct CDR3 sequences, with less than 40% seen just once and 6.5% to 8% held by the top ten. Study conclusions and caveats: Comparison with controls showed significantly lower normalized Chao1 diversity in multiple sclerosis patients. Samples sharing a preparation batch grouped tightly together when assessed by F measure. A few TRBV segments (TRBV5-6, TRBV5-1 and TRBV20-1 among them) occurred more frequently in patients than in controls.

About this clonotype itself: Antigen specificity is unknown.

Germline V lookup: CDR1 MDHEN, CDR2 SYDVKM. The CDR3 spans 15 residues. The ends lost 6 bases at V and 0 bases at J; junction bases unmatched: 6. Sequencing was done on a sample of blood. The sequence came from a girl aged 2-15 years with multiple sclerosis. The chain combines TRBV28 with TRBJ2-3, with TRBD1 matching 7 bases. The CDR3 sequence is CASSSGQDSTDTQYF. The CDR3 nucleotides are TGTGCCAGCAGCTCAGGACAGGACAGCACAGATACGCAGTATTTT. Full variable domain (rest looked up from reference TRBV28 and TRBJ2-3): DVKVTQSSRYLVKRTGEKVFLECVQDMDHENMFWYRQDPGLGLRLIYFSYDVKMKEKGDIPEGYSVSREKKERFSLILESASTNQTSMYLCASSSGQDSTDTQYFGPGTRLTVL.